A single sample is the source of the 20 T cell receptor beta chains below, sequenced in a study of blood T cell repertoires in COVID-19 (dated by TCRdb to 2018 to 2020). Receptor libraries were prepared by the immunoSEQ multiplex PCR assay. TCRdb provides this immuneACCESS table in a form limited to in-frame rearrangements. Some clones are lacking; in checked studies, under half of them reflect an unresolved V gene, and why the rest are absent is not known. The sample records 65,000 or so clones, almost 85% of which are singletons. The ten largest clones take up approximately 3.4% of the sample. Sequencing was done on a sample of peripheral blood. These receptors all stem from a man aged 55 to 70 with acute or convalescent COVID-19.

The chain carries TRBV19 and TRBJ1-5; D may be TRBD1 (6 bases). The CDR3 extends over 18 amino acids. The germline V gene encodes CDR1 LNHDA and CDR2 SQIVND (reference sequence). V lost 4 bases and J 6 bases, leaving 25 bases between the germline ends. As DNA, the CDR3 is TGTGCCAGTAGTAGCACCTTGCGGGGGGCGCTTAGCCCTCAGCCCCAGCATTTT. Translated, it gives CASSSTLRGALSPQPQHF.

V is TRBV5-4 and J is TRBJ1-1; weak D call: TRBD1 (6 bases). The CDR3 runs to 15 residues. V was cut by 4 bases and J by 4 bases, with 17 bases left in between. Per the germline V gene, CDR1 is SGHNT and CDR2 is YYREEE (reference sequence). The CDR3 region is CASSPPGTGITEAFF. CDR3 in DNA: TGTGCCAGCAGCCCCCCCGGAACAGGGATCACTGAAGCTTTCTTT.

This chain uses TRBV12-3 or TRBV12-4 with TRBJ1-6; 9 bases are shared with TRBD1. CDR3 length equals 13 residues. V was clipped by 8 bases and J by 8 bases; unmatched bases: 4. This chain's CDR3 is CASARTGDSPLHF. The CDR3 DNA sequence: TGTGCCAGCGCAAGGACAGGGGATTCACCCCTCCACTTT.

The J gene is TRBJ2-5, the V gene TRBV2; 10 bases line up with TRBD2. Trimming at V came to 8 bases and at J to 3 bases, leaving 6 bases not matched to a gene. Germline V CDR1 and CDR2: SNHLY, FYNNEI. This CDR3 region has 14 residues. CDR3 region: CASDERGGKETQYF. DNA of the CDR3: TGTGCCAGCGACGAGCGGGGGGGAAAAGAGACCCAGTACTTC.

CDR3 sequence reads: CASSALSARGYTF. DNA of the CDR3: TGTGCCAGCAGCGCTCTGTCAGCGCGCGGCTACACCTTC. The chain is built from TRBV9 and TRBJ1-2; D gene unclear. Germline CDR1 and CDR2: SGDLS and YYNGEE. The CDR3 loop spans 13 amino acids. Trimming stripped 3 bases from V and 8 bases from J, with 14 bases between.

The chain couples TRBV28 to TRBJ1-5, with TRBD1 identical over 7 bases. The CDR3 runs 13 residues. Germline V gene sequence: CDR1 MDHEN, CDR2 SYDVKM. V lost 6 bases, J lost 4 bases, and 3 bases stayed unmatched. The CDR3 is CASRGQYNQPQHF. DNA for the CDR3: TGTGCCAGCAGGGGACAGTATAATCAGCCCCAGCATTTT.

This clone was recorded once. The chain employs TRBV28 and TRBJ2-4; 11 bases line up with TRBD1. The CDR3 spans 13 residues. V lost 6 bases and J lost 9; bases outside the gene matches: 4. CDR1 and CDR2 from the germline V gene are MDHEN and SYDVKM. In DNA, the CDR3 is TGTGCCAGCAGCCGGACAGGGGGCCTCATTCAGTACTTC. Protein: CASSRTGGLIQYF.

There are many counts of this clone. The chain combines TRBV5-8 with TRBJ2-1, with TRBD1 matching 10 bases. J was trimmed by 6 bases and V by 4 bases; bases with no gene match: 7. The germline V gene has CDR1 SGHTS and CDR2 YDEGEE. The CDR3 is made up of 15 amino acids. CDR3 sequence (DNA): TGTGCCAGCAGCACCCCCGGGACAGGGGCCAATGAGCAGTTCTTC. Encoded protein: CASSTPGTGANEQFF.

This clone was seen once. This sequence joins TRBV18 and TRBJ2-5, with a weak D call TRBD2 (7 bases). Trimming pared 2 bases from V and 5 bases from J, leaving 12 bases between. The CDR3 contains 14 residues. Per the germline V gene, CDR1 is KGHSH and CDR2 is LQKENI. The CDR3 DNA reads as TGTGCCAGCTCACCATCCAGGGGAGGGGAGACCCAGTACTTC. Translating it yields CASSPSRGGETQYF.

The table lists this clone with a few counts. The chain combines TRBV19 with TRBJ2-2, with unresolved D. Germline V gene sequence: CDR1 LNHDA, CDR2 SQIVND (reference sequence). There are 13 residues in the CDR3. Trimming removed 3 bases from V and 0 bases from J, with 2 bases in between. CDR3 residues: CASSITNTGELFF. CDR3 nucleotides: TGTGCCAGTAGTATTACGAACACCGGGGAGCTGTTTTTT.

The chain links TRBV12-3 or TRBV12-4 to TRBJ2-7, with 9 nucleotides matching TRBD1. This CDR3 is 12 amino acids long. V trimming: 4 bases; J trimming: 7 bases; junction bases outside the gene matches: 2. Written as DNA, the CDR3 is TGTGCCAGCAGTTCGACAGGGGGTGAGCAGTACTTC. This translates into CASSSTGGEQYF.

This chain joins TRBV6-6 and TRBJ2-5, with 13 bases fitting TRBD2. The CDR3 sequence is 16 residues long. Trimming cost V 4 bases and J 1 base; bases outside gene matches: 3. CDR1 and CDR2 (germline): MNHNY, SVGAGI (reference sequence). CDR3 sequence reads: CASSSGLAGPQETQYF. Written as DNA, the CDR3 is TGTGCCAGCAGTTCGGGACTAGCGGGGCCCCAAGAGACCCAGTACTTC.

The chain has TRBV7-2 and TRBJ2-5; 9 nucleotides match TRBD2. V lost 1 base, J lost 6 bases, and 3 bases stayed unmatched. This CDR3 has 14 amino acids. CDR1 and CDR2 from the germline V gene are SGHTA and FQGNSA. The CDR3 protein is CASSLGRGGKTQYF. Here the CDR3 DNA reads TGTGCCAGCAGCTTAGGGCGGGGGGGCAAGACCCAGTACTTC.

The V and J genes are TRBV6-5 and TRBJ1-6; 7 nucleotides align to TRBD1. The length of the CDR3 is 14 residues. The germline gives CDR1 MNHEY, CDR2 SVGAGI. Trimming cost V 2 bases and J 13 bases; bases outside gene matches: 8. The CDR3 DNA sequence: TGTGCCAGCAGTTACCCGGACCTACAGGGGCCCCTCCACTTT. Amino acids: CASSYPDLQGPLHF.

The chain employs TRBV9 and TRBJ2-1; 8 bases match TRBD2. Germline CDR1 and CDR2: SGDLS and YYNGEE. The CDR3 runs 15 residues. With V trimmed by 4 bases and J by 4 bases, 7 bases remained unmatched. The CDR3 here is CASSPRGGTYNEQFF. In nucleotides, the CDR3 is TGTGCCAGCAGCCCTCGGGGGGGCACATACAATGAGCAGTTCTTC.

V is TRBV4-1 and J is TRBJ1-5; D unresolved. The CDR3 runs to 19 residues. Germline lookup yields CDR1 MGHRA and CDR2 YSYEKL. V shed 1 base and J shed 4 bases, with 23 bases lying between them. In DNA, the CDR3 is TGCGCCAGCAGCCAAGGGTACTTCTCTAGGATAGCAAAGAATCAGCCCCAGCATTTT. Translation gives CASSQGYFSRIAKNQPQHF.

This clone was picked up a small number of times. The chain employs TRBV4-1 and TRBJ2-3; D ambiguous. V dropped 0 bases and J dropped 8 bases, with 6 bases sitting between them. Germline V gene data show CDR1 as MGHRA and CDR2 as YSYEKL. The length of the CDR3 is 12 residues. CDR3 loop: CASSQDQVTQYF. The CDR3 coding sequence is TGCGCCAGCAGCCAAGATCAGGTTACGCAGTATTTT.

This clone showed up just a few times. The chain uses TRBV5-8 and TRBJ2-5, with TRBD1 matching 8 bases. The CDR3 loop spans 13 amino acids. Germline V gene data show CDR1 as SGHTS and CDR2 as YDEGEE. Germline trimming cut 3 bases from V and 4 bases from J; bases unmatched to any gene: 2. CDR3 nucleotides: TGTGCCAGCAGCTACAGGGGGAGAGAGACCCAGTACTTC. Protein sequence: CASSYRGRETQYF.

The V and J genes are TRBV10-3 and TRBJ1-1, with 8 bases aligning to TRBD1. CDR1 is ENHRY, CDR2 SYGVKD, per germline. The ends lost 6 bases at V and 6 bases at J; junction bases unmatched: 3. The CDR3 is made up of 12 amino acids. CDR3 coding DNA: TGTGCCATCAGCGAACAGGGGGCTGAAGCTTTCTTT. Translating gives CAISEQGAEAFF.

The chain links TRBV5-1 to TRBJ2-2; a weak D match, TRBD2 (6 bases). The CDR3 is 15 residues long. The germline V gene encodes CDR1 SGHRS and CDR2 YFSETQ. The V end lost 4 bases, the J end lost 1 base, and 11 bases lay between the germline ends. This CDR3 reads CASSLLGGNTGELFF. Here the CDR3 DNA reads TGCGCCAGCAGCCTCCTGGGGGGGAACACCGGGGAGCTGTTTTTT.